This T cell receptor beta chain was retrieved from a study of blood T cell repertoires in COVID-19. About the study: Sites in the United States, Italy and Spain provided acute and convalescent COVID-19 samples. T cells, B-cell-depleted T cells, or PBMCs provided the cDNA or gDNA that served as material.

Sequencing used immunoSEQ multiplex PCR; TCRdb keeps in-frame clones, though not all of them. The data contain around 30,000 clones, about nine tenths of them singletons. V lost 3 bases, J lost 1 base, and 9 bases lay in between. The CDR3 spans 14 residues. Germline-derived CDR1 and CDR2 are MDHEN and SYDVKM. The sample comprised peripheral blood. The V and J genes are TRBV28 and TRBJ2-5; TRBD2 is a possible D gene (5 bases). The clonotype originates from a man aged 45-65 years with active or convalescent COVID-19. The CDR3 DNA sequence: TGTGCCAGCAGTTTCTCGGGGATCCAAGAGACCCAGTACTTC. Protein product: CASSFSGIQETQYF. Full variable domain (rest looked up from reference TRBV28 and TRBJ2-5): DVKVTQSSRYLVKRTGEKVFLECVQDMDHENMFWYRQDPGLGLRLIYFSYDVKMKEKGDIPEGYSVSREKKERFSLILESASTNQTSMYLCASSFSGIQETQYFGPGTRLLVL.